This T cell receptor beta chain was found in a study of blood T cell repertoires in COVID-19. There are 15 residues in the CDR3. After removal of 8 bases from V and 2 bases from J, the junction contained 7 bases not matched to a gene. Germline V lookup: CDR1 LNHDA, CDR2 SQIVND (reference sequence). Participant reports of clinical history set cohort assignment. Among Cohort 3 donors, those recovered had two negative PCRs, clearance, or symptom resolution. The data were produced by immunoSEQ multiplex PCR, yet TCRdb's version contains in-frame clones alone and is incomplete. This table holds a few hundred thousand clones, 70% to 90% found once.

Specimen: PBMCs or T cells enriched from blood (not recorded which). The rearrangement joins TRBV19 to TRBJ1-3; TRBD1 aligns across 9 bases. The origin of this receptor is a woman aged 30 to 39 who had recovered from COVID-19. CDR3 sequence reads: CASLRDRAAGNTIYF. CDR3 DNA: TGTGCCAGTCTCCGGGACAGGGCAGCTGGAAACACCATATATTTT.